The entry below gives a single TCR beta chain sequence along with its context. Its target is unknown. The sort gate was single viable CD3+CD4+CD8-CD45RO+ cells for memory CD4+ T cells. Total CD4+ T cells were enriched by CD4 positive selection. These data belong to a study of memory CD4+ T cells and cytomegalovirus serostatus. Study-level background: Healthy Belgian adult donors included roughly ten CMV-positive and 20 to 30 CMV-negative people.

General study findings and limits: Repertoires predicted CMV serostatus with median bootstrapped AUC of 0.95.

The method was immunoSEQ multiplex PCR; TCRdb's version includes in-frame clones alone and lacks a portion of them. Here the sample spans 45,000 to 65,000 clones, 80% to 85% being singletons. The sequenced sample consisted of memory CD4+ T cells from blood. This receptor was obtained from an adult in good health and CMV-seropositive.

In nucleotides, the CDR3 is TGTGCCATCAGCGAGGACAGGGGGCCCTACGAGCAGTACTTC. This encodes CAISEDRGPYEQYF. V and J are TRBV10-3 and TRBJ2-7; TRBD1 matches 11 bases. The CDR3 has 14 residues. The trim removed 6 bases at V and 2 bases at J, leaving 3 bases unmatched. Germline V gene lookup returns CDR1 ENHRY and CDR2 SYGVKD.